The rows below give T cell receptor beta chains drawn from one sample of a study of cytomegalovirus exposure and HLA in healthy donors. The table came from immunoSEQ multiplex PCR; TCRdb's copy has only in-frame clones and leaves some out. The repertoire holds about 110,000 clones, with roughly 82% as singletons. Sequenced: PBMCs. These receptors all stem from a man in his fifties in good health and CMV-seronegative. Each CDR3 is given with its conserved first and last residue. The D gene is left open where the match is weak. Not every row has a clone size; where given, it reads once, few, many or a size class.

size	V	D	J	CDR3	DNA
-	TRBV10-3	TRBD1	TRBJ2-7	CAISGGQGYEQYF	TGTGCCATTTCTGGGGGACAGGGATACGAGCAGTACTTC
-	TRBV7-7	TRBD2	TRBJ2-2	CASSLAGASTGELFF	TGTGCTAGCAGCTTAGCGGGGGCGAGCACCGGGGAGCTGTTTTTT
few	TRBV7-2	-	TRBJ1-3	CASTSLDTIYF	TGTGCCAGCACCTCCTTAGACACCATATATTTT
-	TRBV7-3	TRBD1	TRBJ2-1	CASSLGQGTYNEQFF	TGTGCCAGCAGCCTGGGACAGGGGACCTACAATGAGCAGTTCTTC
once	TRBV5-8	-	TRBJ1-1	CASSLVTGAYPNTEAFF	TGTGCCAGCAGCTTGGTGACAGGAGCGTACCCGAACACTGAAGCTTTCTTT
-	TRBV6-1	-	TRBJ1-2	CASMGQNYGYTF	TGTGCCAGCATGGGGCAGAACTATGGCTACACCTTC
-	TRBV12-5	TRBD1	TRBJ2-5	CASGQPSTGLETQYF	TGTGCTAGTGGACAACCTTCGACAGGGTTGGAGACCCAGTACTTC
once	TRBV6-5	-	TRBJ2-3	CASKRGLSTDTQYF	TGTGCCAGCAAAAGAGGGTTGAGCACAGATACGCAGTATTTT
-	TRBV13	-	TRBJ2-3	CASRLTRGNTDTQYF	TGTGCCAGCAGACTAACTCGGGGGAACACAGATACGCAGTATTTT
few	TRBV6-6	-	TRBJ1-3	CASSYSDSSGNTIYF	TGTGCCAGCAGTTACTCGGACAGCTCTGGAAACACCATATATTTT
-	TRBV28	-	TRBJ2-2	CASTRDRPLEGELFF	TGTGCCAGCACCAGAGACAGGCCCCTAGAGGGGGAGCTGTTTTTT
-	TRBV6-1	TRBD1	TRBJ1-2	CASSVSGTAYGYTF	TGTGCCAGCAGCGTCTCCGGGACAGCGTATGGCTACACCTTC
-	TRBV5-1	TRBD2	TRBJ2-5	CASRTTSGDQETQYF	TGCGCCAGCAGGACTACTAGCGGGGACCAAGAGACCCAGTACTTC
-	TRBV6-4	TRBD2	TRBJ2-1	CASSPGLAGTNEQFF	TGTGCCAGCAGCCCTGGGCTAGCGGGTACCAATGAGCAGTTCTTC
-	TRBV2	-	TRBJ1-6	CASIGTYNSPLHF	TGTGCCAGCATTGGGACTTATAATTCACCCCTCCACTTT
-	TRBV5-5	TRBD1	TRBJ1-5	CASSLGTGDQPQHF	TGTGCCAGCAGCTTAGGGACAGGGGACCAGCCCCAGCATTTT
-	TRBV6-1	TRBD2	TRBJ2-1	CASRVTSGAPDEQFF	TGTGCCAGCAGAGTGACTAGCGGGGCCCCGGATGAGCAGTTCTTC
-	TRBV28	TRBD1	TRBJ1-6	CASSAHRGPSSYNSPLHF	TGTGCCAGCAGTGCACACAGGGGGCCAAGCTCCTATAATTCACCCCTCCACTTT
-	TRBV14	-	TRBJ2-7	CASSQDFEGGEQYF	TGTGCCAGCAGCCAAGATTTCGAGGGCGGCGAGCAGTACTTC
few	TRBV29-1	-	TRBJ1-1	CSVGAGRPNTEAFF	TGCAGCGTTGGGGCCGGCAGGCCGAACACTGAAGCTTTCTTT
-	TRBV18	TRBD1	TRBJ1-5	CASSGQGNQPQHF	TGTGCCAGCTCAGGACAGGGCAATCAGCCCCAGCATTTT
-	TRBV5-1	-	TRBJ2-3	CASSLVLVDTDTQYF	TGCGCCAGCAGCTTGGTACTAGTGGACACAGATACGCAGTATTTT
-	TRBV13	TRBD1	TRBJ1-4	CASSLTGGYNEKLFF	TGTGCCAGCAGCCTCACAGGGGGATATAATGAAAAACTGTTTTTT
once	TRBV7-8	TRBD1	TRBJ2-1	CASSLRTGGYNEQFF	TGTGCCAGCAGCCTTCGGACAGGGGGCTACAATGAGCAGTTCTTC
-	TRBV21-1	-	TRBJ2-5	CASSKRPRRASGGPIDQYF	TGTGCCAGCAGCAAAAGGCCCAGGAGGGCTAGCGGGGGACCCATTGACCAGTACTTC
-	TRBV28	-	TRBJ2-6	CASSFFGAGANVLTF	TGTGCCAGCAGTTTTTTCGGGGCTGGGGCCAACGTCCTGACTTTC
-	TRBV18	-	TRBJ1-1	CASSPLSVNTEAFF	TGTGCCAGCTCACCATTGTCCGTGAACACTGAAGCTTTCTTT
-	TRBV6-1	-	TRBJ2-5	CASRRGSKETQYF	TGTGCCTCCCGGAGAGGGTCCAAAGAGACCCAGTACTTC
-	TRBV25-1	-	TRBJ1-1	CASSDSGYTEAFF	TGTGCCAGCAGTGACTCAGGGTACACTGAAGCTTTCTTT
-	TRBV12-5	TRBD1	TRBJ1-5	CASAPGQGPGQPQHF	TGTGCTAGTGCCCCGGGACAGGGGCCAGGTCAGCCCCAGCATTTT
few	TRBV2	-	TRBJ2-3	CASRAGSGTDTQYF	TGTGCCAGTCGAGCGGGCTCTGGGACAGATACGCAGTATTTT
once	TRBV7-3	-	TRBJ1-3	CASSTGGGVAGNTIYF	TGTGCCAGCAGCACGGGAGGAGGGGTTGCTGGAAACACCATATATTTT
-	TRBV12-5	TRBD2	TRBJ2-1	CASGSLAGTEQFF	TGTGCTAGTGGTTCCCTAGCGGGGACTGAGCAGTTCTTC
-	TRBV29-1	TRBD2	TRBJ2-7	CSVLFQRDAYEQYF	TGCAGCGTTCTGTTCCAGCGGGATGCCTACGAGCAGTACTTC
-	TRBV7-9	TRBD1	TRBJ2-1	CASSRPGQGLDEQFF	TGTGCCAGCAGCCGTCCGGGACAGGGGTTAGATGAGCAGTTCTTC
-	TRBV7-2	TRBD2	TRBJ2-1	CASSLGSGRMNEQFF	TGTGCCAGCAGCCTAGGTAGCGGGAGGATGAATGAGCAGTTCTTC
-	TRBV2	TRBD2	TRBJ2-1	CASSERSSGAYNEQFF	TGTGCCAGCAGTGAAAGGAGTAGCGGGGCCTACAATGAGCAGTTCTTC
-	TRBV30	-	TRBJ1-5	CAWSNPREFSNQPQHF	TGTGCCTGGAGCAATCCCCGGGAGTTTAGCAATCAGCCCCAGCATTTT
-	TRBV7-8	-	TRBJ1-2	CASSLRQISRGYTF	TGTGCCAGCAGCTTACGACAGATAAGCCGTGGCTACACCTTC
-	TRBV4-3	-	TRBJ1-1	CASSQDLIQGEAFF	TGCGCCAGCAGCCAAGATCTCATACAGGGCGAAGCTTTCTTT
-	TRBV4-1	TRBD2	TRBJ2-3	CASSQTGLAPDTQYF	TGCGCCAGCAGCCAGACAGGACTAGCACCGGATACGCAGTATTTT
-	TRBV7-9	-	TRBJ2-7	CASSEIPDSNPYF	TGTGCCAGCAGCGAGATACCAGACAGTAATCCGTACTTC
-	TRBV4-2	-	TRBJ1-2	CASSQTTFNYGYTF	TGTGCCAGCAGCCAAACGACATTTAACTATGGCTACACCTTC
once	TRBV7-8	-	TRBJ1-5	CASSLVPPFYSNQPQHF	TGTGCCAGCAGCTTAGTCCCCCCCTTTTATAGCAATCAGCCCCAGCATTTT
-	TRBV6-5	TRBD1	TRBJ1-1	CASRIRDRGSTEAFF	TGTGCCAGCAGAATCCGGGACAGGGGTAGTACTGAAGCTTTCTTT
-	TRBV2	TRBD1	TRBJ1-1	CASTWGTVLMNTEAFF	TGTGCCAGCACTTGGGGGACAGTCCTCATGAACACTGAAGCTTTCTTT
few	TRBV11-2	TRBD1	TRBJ1-2	CASSPIGGNRGQYGYTF	TGTGCCAGCAGCCCAATAGGGGGGAACAGGGGGCAATATGGCTACACCTTC
once	TRBV7-9	-	TRBJ1-1	CASSLARAEAFF	TGTGCCAGCAGCTTAGCGCGGGCTGAAGCTTTCTTT